The 21 T cell receptor beta chains below come from one sample, sequenced in a study of blood T cell repertoires in COVID-19. Using immunoSEQ multiplex PCR, the repertoire was profiled, and TCRdb retains in-frame clones only, with some absent. Among tens of thousands of clones listed, 70% to 90% were seen once. Sequences were obtained from peripheral blood. These receptors originate from a woman at least 80 years old with acute or convalescent COVID-19.

The genes are TRBV5-1 and TRBJ2-1; TRBD2 agrees at 10 bases. This CDR3 has 15 amino acids. Trimming at V came to 6 bases and at J to 5 bases, leaving 8 bases not matched to a gene. CDR1 SGHRS and CDR2 YFSETQ come from the germline V gene. This CDR3 reads CASTPRTSGNNEQFF. The CDR3, as DNA: TGCGCCAGCACCCCCCGGACTAGCGGAAACAATGAGCAGTTCTTC. The whole variable domain, remainder taken from reference TRBV5-1 and TRBJ2-1, is KAGVTQTPRYLIKTRGQQVTLSCSPISGHRSVSWYQQTPGQGLQFLFEYFSETQRNKGNFPGRFSGRQFSNSRSEMNVSTLELGDSALYLCASTPRTSGNNEQFFGPGTRLTVL.

J is TRBJ2-5 and V is TRBV12-3 or TRBV12-4, with TRBD2 as a possible D gene (6 bases). V was cut by 6 bases and J by 4 bases, with 12 bases left in between. The CDR3 is made up of 13 amino acids. CDR3 amino acids: CASRIGGVETQYF. For the CDR3, the DNA is TGTGCCAGCAGGATAGGAGGGGTAGAGACCCAGTACTTC.

The rearrangement uses TRBV19 and TRBJ2-1; D unclear. Germline values: CDR1 LNHDA, CDR2 SQIVND (reference sequence). The CDR3 length is 12 residues. Trimming took off 5 bases at V and 3 bases at J, with 5 bases between the two ends. CDR3 DNA: TGTGCCAGTAGTCCCAGCTACAATGAGCAGTTCTTC. This codes for CASSPSYNEQFF. The full variable domain, in which reference TRBV19 and TRBJ2-1 provide the parts outside the CDR3, is DGGITQSPKYLFRKEGQNVTLSCEQNLNHDAMYWYRQDPGQGLRLIYYSQIVNDFQKGDIAEGYSVSREKKESFPLTVTSAQKNPTAFYLCASSPSYNEQFFGPGTRLTVL.

V gene TRBV14 combines with J gene TRBJ1-2; D is uncertain. The CDR3 loop spans 13 amino acids. Germline lookup yields CDR1 SGHDN and CDR2 FVKESK. Trimming took 1 base from V and 5 from J, leaving 8 bases between them. The CDR3 sequence is CASSQGRVYGYTF. In nucleotides, the CDR3 is TGTGCCAGCAGCCAAGGAAGAGTGTATGGCTACACCTTC.

The CDR3 nucleotides read TGTGCCAGCAGCCCCCAAGCTAGCGGGGGTTTCTACAATGAGCAGTTCTTC. This translates into CASSPQASGGFYNEQFF. The chain uses TRBV7-9 and TRBJ2-1; 10 bases are shared with TRBD2. The CDR3 covers 17 residues. Germline CDR1 is SEHNR and CDR2 is FQNEAQ (reference sequence). With V trimmed by 5 bases and J by 3 bases, 10 bases remained unmatched.

The chain combines TRBV4-1 with TRBJ2-5; 8 bases fit TRBD1. The ends lost 3 bases at V and 3 bases at J; junction bases unmatched: 3. The length of the CDR3 is 14 residues. Germline-derived CDR1 and CDR2 are MGHRA and YSYEKL. CDR3: CASSHPDREETQYF. The CDR3, as DNA: TGCGCCAGCAGCCACCCGGACAGGGAAGAGACCCAGTACTTC.

A few counts support this clone. J is TRBJ2-1 and V is TRBV6-4; 9 nucleotides line up with TRBD2. Germline CDR1 is MRHNA and CDR2 is SNTAGT. The junction had 11 bases not matched to a gene; V was cut back by 6 bases and J by 8 bases. The CDR3 covers 15 residues. The chain's CDR3 is CASSVGLAGRDEQFF. CDR3 bases: TGTGCCAGCAGCGTGGGCCTAGCGGGACGGGATGAGCAGTTCTTC.

CDR3 sequence (DNA): TGTGCCAGCAGTCGGACAGGGGGCGCGGAAGCTTTCTTT. It yields the protein CASSRTGGAEAFF. V and J are TRBV11-1 and TRBJ1-1, with 11 bases matching TRBD1. V trimming: 6 bases; J trimming: 8 bases; junction bases outside the gene matches: 5. The CDR3 runs 13 residues. CDR1 SGHAT and CDR2 FQDESV come from the germline V gene (reference sequence).

This clone occurred once. J is TRBJ2-7 and V is TRBV13; 9 bases agree with TRBD1. The CDR3 is 15 residues long. J was trimmed by 2 bases and V by 4 bases; bases with no gene match: 6. CDR1 and CDR2 (germline): PRHDT, FYEKMQ (reference sequence). Written as DNA, the CDR3 is TGTGCCAGCAGCTACCGGACAGGGGTCCCCTACGAGCAGTACTTC. Translated: CASSYRTGVPYEQYF.

V gene TRBV11-2 combines with J gene TRBJ1-1; D is ambiguous. Per germline, CDR1 SGHAT and CDR2 FQNNGV. V lost 3 bases, J lost 2 bases, and 7 bases lay in between. CDR3 length: 13 amino acids. CDR3 amino acids: CASSFRLNTEAFF. The CDR3 DNA sequence: TGTGCCAGCAGCTTTCGACTCAACACTGAAGCTTTCTTT.

V and J are TRBV19 and TRBJ2-2; 9 bases are a match to TRBD1. Germline V gene data show CDR1 as LNHDA and CDR2 as SQIVND (reference sequence). The length of the CDR3 is 16 residues. J was trimmed by 6 bases and V by 3 bases; bases with no gene match: 8. DNA for the CDR3: TGTGCCAGTAGTATCCCCGGGACAGGGTGGGCCGGGGAGCTGTTTTTT. Its translation is CASSIPGTGWAGELFF.

The chain has TRBV7-8 and TRBJ1-5, with a weak D call TRBD1 (5 bases). Trimming removed 4 bases from V and 1 base from J, with 11 bases in between. The CDR3 contains 15 residues. Looked up from germline, CDR1 is SGHVS and CDR2 is FQNEAQ. The chain's CDR3 is CASSSRPGSNQPQHF. CDR3 DNA: TGTGCCAGCAGCTCGCGGCCAGGGAGCAATCAGCCCCAGCATTTT.

The V call is TRBV30, the J call TRBJ2-7; 12 nucleotides match TRBD1. The CDR3 consists of 15 residues. The V segment lost 3 bases and the J segment 7 bases; nucleotides outside the gene matches: 10. In germline, CDR1 is GTSNPN, CDR2 SVGIG (reference sequence). The CDR3 here is CAWSKLGQGAGEQYF. In DNA form, the CDR3 reads TGTGCCTGGAGCAAACTGGGACAGGGGGCAGGGGAGCAGTACTTC.

The V and J genes are TRBV19 and TRBJ2-5; 10 bases fit TRBD1. Germline values: CDR1 LNHDA, CDR2 SQIVND (reference sequence). This CDR3 is built from 15 residues. J lost 3 bases, V lost 4 bases, and 5 bases had no gene match. CDR3 sequence reads: CASSTPGTGEETQYF. The CDR3 nucleotides are TGTGCCAGTAGTACACCCGGGACAGGGGAAGAGACCCAGTACTTC.

The chain has TRBV30 and TRBJ2-1, with 7 bases lining up with TRBD2. With 3 bases clipped from V and 9 bases from J, the junction kept 8 bases outside the gene matches. Germline values: CDR1 GTSNPN, CDR2 SVGIG (reference sequence). The CDR3 totals 13 residues. CDR3 residues: CAWSGWEGLEQFF. CDR3 in DNA: TGTGCCTGGAGCGGTTGGGAGGGCCTTGAGCAGTTCTTC.

As DNA, the CDR3 is TGTGCCAGCAGCTTAGTGCGACAGGGCGTCCACAAAAAATACAATGAGCAGTTCTTC. Residues: CASSLVRQGVHKKYNEQFF. The rearrangement joins TRBV11-2 to TRBJ2-1, with 7 nucleotides matching TRBD1. The CDR3 is 19 residues long. The V and J ends lost 1 base and 4 bases, in that order; junction bases with no gene match: 16. The germline gives CDR1 SGHAT, CDR2 FQNNGV.

The chain is built from TRBV7-8 and TRBJ1-2; TRBD1 agrees at 8 bases. V dropped 5 bases and J dropped 5; count of bases not matched to a gene: 7. CDR1 is SGHVS, CDR2 FQNEAQ, per germline. This CDR3 spans 14 amino acids. CDR3 DNA sequence: TGTGCCAGCAGCACAAGGGACAGGCTATATGGCTACACCTTC. Its translation is CASSTRDRLYGYTF.

The rearrangement links TRBV28 to TRBJ1-1; TRBD1 matches 8 bases. CDR3 length equals 14 residues. The V gene's germline CDR1 is MDHEN and CDR2 SYDVKM. Losses at the gene ends were 5 bases for V and 0 bases for J; bases not matched to a gene: 2. This chain's CDR3 is CASSMTGVNTEAFF. The CDR3 DNA is TGTGCCAGCAGTATGACAGGGGTGAACACTGAAGCTTTCTTT.

The rearrangement joins TRBV6-1 to TRBJ1-3; perhaps TRBD1 as D (6 bases). Looked up from germline, CDR1 is MNHNS and CDR2 is SASEGT. The CDR3 contains 14 residues. V lost 1 base and J lost 8, with 12 bases in between. CDR3 region: CASSEVGALDTIYF. CDR3 nucleotide sequence: TGTGCCAGCAGTGAAGTGGGGGCTCTGGACACCATATATTTT.

The chain carries TRBV19 and TRBJ1-6; possible D gene TRBD1, 5 bases. V lost 6 bases and J lost 5, with 11 bases in between. Germline V gives CDR1 LNHDA, CDR2 SQIVND (reference sequence). This CDR3 spans 14 amino acids. CDR3 sequence reads: CASSQGFNNSPLHF. The DNA of the CDR3 is TGTGCCAGTAGCCAGGGATTTAATAATTCACCCCTCCACTTT.

The chain carries TRBV5-1 and TRBJ2-2; TRBD1 matches at 7 bases. Germline values: CDR1 SGHRS, CDR2 YFSETQ. After removal of 4 bases from V and 6 bases from J, the junction contained 9 bases not matched to a gene. CDR3 length: 15 amino acids. CDR3 sequence reads: CASSTTNRGPGELFF. The CDR3 region has the DNA TGCGCCAGCAGCACCACAAACAGGGGACCCGGGGAGCTGTTTTTT.